This passage covers 24 T cell receptor beta chains from one sample sequenced in a study of T cell repertoires in cytomegalovirus infection (dated by TCRdb to the late 2010s). Sequenced using an Illumina HiSeq 1500. TCRdb applied fastp at Q25 and MiXCR to the public reads, then kept only in-frame beta chains. One record per CDR3 amino acid sequence lists the most common genes and DNA. The sample table records around 740,000 distinct CDR3 sequences; less than 40% of these occur just once. The ten largest account for about 2.8% of the sample. The material sequenced was PBMCs. The receptors derive from a human donor in good health (CMV status not recorded). Some clones in this sample may be carry-over from other donors' samples.

The J gene is TRBJ2-5, the V gene TRBV7-9, with D possibly called TRBD1 or TRBD2 (5 bases each). V was shortened by 0 bases and J by 3 bases, with 11 bases between the two germline ends. CDR3 size: 15 residues. The germline V gene has CDR1 SEHNR and CDR2 FQNEAQ (reference sequence). For the CDR3, the DNA is TGTGCCAGCAGCTTAGCAGGGACCCTAGAAGAGACCCAGTACTTC. It codes for CASSLAGTLEETQYF.

This clonotype was recorded a few times. The chain uses TRBV28 and TRBJ2-6, with D tentatively TRBD1 (5 bases). CDR3 length equals 16 residues. V lost 5 bases to trimming and J lost 4 bases, with 15 bases between them. CDR1 is MDHEN and CDR2 is SYDVKM in the germline V gene. CDR3 sequence: CASSQEQARGANVLTF. The DNA for the CDR3 is TGTGCCAGCAGTCAGGAACAGGCAAGGGGGGCCAACGTCCTGACTTTC.

The chain is built from TRBV20-1 and TRBJ2-7; 11 nucleotides agree with TRBD2. J lost 3 bases, V lost 3 bases, and 7 bases had no gene match. The CDR3 has 15 residues. Looked up from germline, CDR1 is DFQATT and CDR2 is SNEGSKA (reference sequence). CDR3: CSARTGLAEIYEQYF. In DNA, the CDR3 is TGCAGTGCTAGGACGGGACTAGCGGAAATCTACGAGCAGTACTTC.

At least ten counts were recorded for this clonotype. The chain links TRBV28 to TRBJ2-1; a weak D match, TRBD2 (6 bases). V lost 3 bases, J lost 2 bases, and 11 bases lay in between. Germline CDR1 and CDR2: MDHEN and SYDVKM. The CDR3 totals 15 residues. For the CDR3, the DNA is TGTGCCAGCAGTTTTCAAGGCGGGGCCTACAATGAGCAGTTCTTC. Encoded protein: CASSFQGGAYNEQFF.

The rearrangement links TRBV5-4 to TRBJ1-6; D not resolved. This CDR3 comprises 16 residues. The V and J ends lost 4 bases and 3 bases respectively, with 14 bases between them. Germline V gene sequence: CDR1 SGHNT, CDR2 YYREEE (reference sequence). CDR3 in DNA: TGTGCCAGCAGCCGTAAACAAGGGATCTATAATTCACCCCTCCACTTT. Translation gives CASSRKQGIYNSPLHF.

The V and J genes are TRBV12-3 or TRBV12-4 and TRBJ1-4; 8 bases fit TRBD1. The CDR3 has 14 residues. With 5 bases clipped from V and 7 bases from J, the junction kept 6 bases outside the gene matches. The CDR3 DNA reads as TGTGCCAGCAGTCATGACAGGGGCCGTGAAAAACTGTTTTTT. As protein: CASSHDRGREKLFF.

Only a few counts were recorded for this clonotype. The chain recombines TRBV11-1 with TRBJ1-1; the match to TRBD1 covers 8 bases. J lost 7 bases, V lost 5 bases, and 18 bases had no gene match. CDR1 and CDR2 (germline): SGHAT, FQDESV (reference sequence). The CDR3 sequence is 17 residues long. CDR3 amino acids: CASSPSHLDRGRGEAFF. For the CDR3, the DNA is TGTGCCAGCAGCCCATCTCACCTCGACAGGGGAAGGGGTGAAGCTTTCTTT.

The chain couples TRBV27 to TRBJ1-5; D possibly corresponds to TRBD1 (6 bases). V dropped 0 bases and J dropped 6 bases, with 12 bases sitting between them. This CDR3 is built from 15 residues. CDR1 is MNHEY, CDR2 SMNVEV, per germline (reference sequence). CDR3 nucleotide sequence: TGTGCCAGCAGTTTATCGGCAACAGGGTTTCAGCCCCAGCATTTT. As protein: CASSLSATGFQPQHF.

Points on this clonotype: A junction boundary mismatches the germline segment, possibly from a read error. This CDR3 is CSVAPGQGRWNEQLF. In nucleotides, the CDR3 is TGCAGCGTAGCGCCGGGACAGGGGCGGTGGAATGAGCAGTTATTC. The V call is TRBV29-1, the J call TRBJ2-1, with 10 bases fitting TRBD1. There are 15 residues in the CDR3. CDR1 is SQVTM and CDR2 is ANQGSEA in the germline V gene.

This rearrangement joins TRBV12-3 or TRBV12-4 to TRBJ1-1, with D hard to call. This CDR3 region has 13 residues. The germline V and J ends were trimmed by 6 bases and 7 bases, with 15 bases remaining between them. Here the CDR3 DNA reads TGTGCCAGCAGCCGCTCGATCCCCGGTGAAGCTTTCTTT. This gives the protein CASSRSIPGEAFF.

This clonotype was observed a few times. The chain employs TRBV6-1 and TRBJ2-3; 8 bases fit TRBD2. V shed 4 bases, J shed 4 bases, and the junction held 7 bases outside the gene matches. Germline V CDR1 and CDR2: MNHNS, SASEGT. CDR3 length: 15 residues. CDR3 coding DNA: TGTGCCAGCAGTGCTCCGGGGGGGGCCCCAGATACGCAGTATTTT. Encoded protein: CASSAPGGAPDTQYF.

The chain employs TRBV6-8 and TRBJ1-2; D is perhaps TRBD1 (5 bases). Looked up from germline, CDR1 is MNHGY and CDR2 is SAAAGT. Trimming pared 6 bases from V and 5 bases from J, leaving 10 bases between. The CDR3 contains 12 residues. The CDR3, as DNA: TGTGCCAGCAGATGGGACGATTATGGCTACACCTTC. Amino acid sequence: CASRWDDYGYTF.

This rearrangement joins TRBV28 to TRBJ1-5; TRBD1 is a possible D gene (5 bases). Germline lookup yields CDR1 MDHEN and CDR2 SYDVKM. This CDR3 is 15 amino acids long. Trimming pared 3 bases from V and 6 bases from J, leaving 15 bases between. The CDR3 sequence is CASSFSSGFSQPQHF. DNA of the CDR3: TGTGCCAGCAGTTTCAGTTCAGGGTTCAGTCAGCCCCAGCATTTT.

In its sample, this clonotype was seen many times. The J gene is TRBJ2-5, the V gene TRBV7-3; no clear D gene. CDR1 and CDR2 from the germline V gene are SGHTA and FQGTGA. The V and J ends lost 1 base and 5 bases respectively, with 8 bases between them. The CDR3 is 13 amino acids. The CDR3: CASSLSGLETQYF. Here the CDR3 DNA reads TGTGCCAGCAGCTTAAGTGGTCTCGAGACCCAGTACTTC. The variable domain in full, completed from reference TRBV7-3 and TRBJ2-5, reads GAGVSQTPSNKVTEKGKYVELRCDPISGHTALYWYRQSLGQGPEFLIYFQGTGAADDSGLPNDRFFAVRPEGSVSTLKIQRTERGDSAVYLCASSLSGLETQYFGPGTRLLVL.

This clonotype was recorded only once. The V call is TRBV6-1, the J call TRBJ2-7; 9 bases are a match to TRBD1. With V trimmed by 5 bases and J by 5 bases, 7 bases remained unmatched. The CDR3 has 14 residues. CDR1 is MNHNS, CDR2 SASEGT, per germline. The CDR3 region is CASSYGGQGHEQYF. The DNA of the CDR3 is TGTGCCAGCAGTTACGGGGGACAGGGCCACGAGCAGTACTTC.

The rearrangement links TRBV12-3 or TRBV12-4 to TRBJ2-3, with a possible D match to TRBD2 (6 bases). Trimming shortened V by 6 bases and J by 6 bases, and 16 bases separated the two germline ends. The CDR3 totals 14 residues. In DNA, the CDR3 is TGTGCCAGCAGCGAAGGCGGAGGGCCGGATACGCAGTATTTT. This translates into CASSEGGGPDTQYF.

This clonotype turned up a few times. The chain joins TRBV6-1 to TRBJ2-2; possible D gene TRBD1, 5 bases. Germline lookup yields CDR1 MNHNS and CDR2 SASEGT. Trimming stripped 10 bases from V and 5 bases from J, with 20 bases between. The CDR3 runs 15 residues. In DNA form, the CDR3 reads TGTGCCACCAGACAAGGCGTACAGGAAACCGGGGAGCTGTTTTTT. Amino acids: CATRQGVQETGELFF.

This clonotype has more than one count but fewer than ten. The CDR3 nucleotides are TGTGCCAGCAGTTCCGGGACTAGGGGCACAGATACGCAGTATTTT. Translation gives CASSSGTRGTDTQYF. The chain combines TRBV12-3 or TRBV12-4 with TRBJ2-3; the match to TRBD2 covers 8 bases. The ends lost 4 bases at V and 1 base at J; junction bases unmatched: 4. This CDR3 contains 15 residues.

This clonotype showed up many times. The chain has TRBV7-2 and TRBJ2-1; 14 nucleotides agree with TRBD2. The V gene's germline CDR1 is SGHTA and CDR2 FQGNSA. The CDR3 has 16 residues. The V gene end was trimmed by 5 bases and the J gene end by 14 bases; junction bases not matched to a gene: 14. For the CDR3, the DNA is TGTGCCAGCAGCCCACTACCCGGACTAGCGGGAGGACGGGAGTTCTTC. Translation: CASSPLPGLAGGREFF. Full variable domain (missing parts from reference TRBV7-2 and TRBJ2-1): GAGVSQSPSNKVTEKGKDVELRCDPISGHTALYWYRQSLGQGLEFLIYFQGNSAPDKSGLPSDRFSAERTGGSVSTLTIQRTQQEDSAVYLCASSPLPGLAGGREFFGPGTRLTVL.

This clonotype was seen a handful of times. V and J are TRBV27 and TRBJ2-4, with TRBD2 matching over 9 bases. CDR1 MNHEY and CDR2 SMNVEV come from the germline V gene (reference sequence). The junction had 14 bases not matched to a gene; V was cut back by 6 bases and J by 2 bases. The CDR3 is 18 amino acids. The CDR3 loop is CASSPLAGGKGTKNIQYF. CDR3 bases: TGTGCCAGCAGCCCCCTGGCGGGAGGGAAGGGGACCAAAAACATTCAGTACTTC.

This clonotype appeared a few times. The CDR3 here is CASSQGAGRGNTIYF. DNA of the CDR3: TGCGCCAGCAGCCAGGGAGCAGGACGGGGGAACACCATATATTTT. The genes are TRBV4-1 and TRBJ1-3; tentative D call: TRBD1 (5 bases). Germline CDR1 is MGHRA and CDR2 is YSYEKL. Trimming pared 3 bases from V and 7 bases from J, leaving 16 bases between. The CDR3 length is 15 residues.

In its sample, this clonotype was seen a few times. The chain recombines TRBV29-1 with TRBJ2-2; a weak D match, TRBD1 (5 bases). The CDR3 runs 15 residues. The V gene lost 3 bases and the J gene lost 4 bases, with 15 bases spanning the gap. Per the germline V gene, CDR1 is SQVTM and CDR2 is ANQGSEA. The CDR3 nucleotides read TGCAGCGTTGAGTTTGGCAGGGTTGGCACCGGGGAGCTGTTTTTT. Translation gives CSVEFGRVGTGELFF.

The V call is TRBV2, the J call TRBJ2-4; the D is unclear. Germline CDR1 reads SNHLY; CDR2 reads FYNNEI. V lost 4 bases, J lost 2 bases, and 9 bases lay in between. The CDR3 has 14 residues. Here the CDR3 reads CASSVEVTKNIQYF. The CDR3 DNA sequence: TGTGCCAGCAGTGTAGAAGTAACCAAAAACATTCAGTACTTC.

This clonotype has more than one count but fewer than ten. This chain links TRBV12-3 or TRBV12-4 with TRBJ1-5, with TRBD1 identical over 8 bases. This CDR3 region has 16 residues. V shed 2 bases, J shed 7 bases, and the junction held 10 bases outside the gene matches. This CDR3 is CASSLSRQGAWQPQHF. The CDR3 DNA reads as TGTGCCAGCAGTTTATCGCGGCAGGGGGCCTGGCAGCCCCAGCATTTT.